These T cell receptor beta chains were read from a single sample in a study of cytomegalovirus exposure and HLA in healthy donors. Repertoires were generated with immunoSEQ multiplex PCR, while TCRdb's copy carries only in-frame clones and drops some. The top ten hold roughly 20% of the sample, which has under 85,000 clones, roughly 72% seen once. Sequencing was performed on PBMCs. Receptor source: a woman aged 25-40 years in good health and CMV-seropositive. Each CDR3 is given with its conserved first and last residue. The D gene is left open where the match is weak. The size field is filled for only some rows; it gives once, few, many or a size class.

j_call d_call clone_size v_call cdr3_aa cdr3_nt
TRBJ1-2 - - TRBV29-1 CSVGGRGYYGYTF TGCAGCGTTGGAGGTCGGGGATACTATGGCTACACCTTC
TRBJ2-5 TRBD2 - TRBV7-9 CASSVYGGETQYF TGTGCCAGCAGCGTATACGGGGGGGAGACCCAGTACTTC
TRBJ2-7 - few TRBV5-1 CASRGVMSYEQYF TGCGCCAGCAGAGGGGTAATGAGCTACGAGCAGTACTTC
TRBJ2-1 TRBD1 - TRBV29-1 CSVGETGAVGEQFF TGCAGCGTTGGAGAGACAGGGGCGGTAGGTGAGCAGTTCTTC
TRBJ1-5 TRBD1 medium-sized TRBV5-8 CASSLQGYSNQPQHF TGTGCCAGCAGCCTACAGGGGTATAGCAATCAGCCCCAGCATTTT
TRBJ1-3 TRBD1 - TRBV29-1 CSVSIQGAGNTIYF TGCAGCGTTTCGATACAGGGGGCTGGAAACACCATATATTTT
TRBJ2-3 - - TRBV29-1 CSVHPVWRSSTDTQYF TGCAGCGTACACCCGGTATGGAGGTCTAGCACAGATACGCAGTATTTT
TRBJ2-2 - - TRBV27 CASRRKSGELFF TGTGCCAGCAGGAGAAAGTCCGGGGAGCTGTTTTTT
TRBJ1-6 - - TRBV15 CATSRGTGPKVALHF TGTGCCACCAGCAGAGGAACAGGACCCAAGGTGGCCCTCCACTTT
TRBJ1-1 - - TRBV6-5 CASSYSYRPPRAFF TGTGCCAGCAGTTACTCTTACAGGCCCCCACGGGCTTTCTTT
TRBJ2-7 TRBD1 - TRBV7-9 CASSLRDRAYEQYF TGTGCCAGCAGCTTAAGGGACAGGGCCTACGAGCAGTACTTC
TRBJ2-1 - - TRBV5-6 CASSSPGEQFF TGTGCCAGCAGCTCCCCGGGGGAGCAGTTCTTC
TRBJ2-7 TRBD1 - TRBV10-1 CASSEGGQGENEQYF TGCGCCAGCAGTGAGGGGGGACAGGGGGAGAACGAGCAGTACTTC
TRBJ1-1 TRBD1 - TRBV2 CATLRQGVGTEAFF TGTGCCACCTTGCGACAGGGAGTGGGGACTGAAGCTTTCTTT
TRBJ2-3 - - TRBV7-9 CASSTGGSTDTQYF TGTGCCAGCAGCACCGGAGGAAGCACAGATACGCAGTATTTT
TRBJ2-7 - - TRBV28 CASSIASYEQYF TGTGCCAGCAGTATAGCGTCCTACGAGCAGTACTTC
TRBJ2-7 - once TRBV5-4 CASSEWPSYEQYF TGTGCCAGCAGCGAATGGCCCTCCTACGAGCAGTACTTC
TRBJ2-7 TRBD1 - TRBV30 CAWKPGQGGYEQYF TGTGCCTGGAAACCGGGACAGGGGGGCTACGAGCAGTACTTC
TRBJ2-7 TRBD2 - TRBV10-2 CASSLAGAYEQYF TGCGCCAGCAGTCTAGCGGGAGCGTACGAGCAGTACTTC
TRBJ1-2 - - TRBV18 CASSPPRAGASGGYTF TGTGCCAGCTCACCGCCCCGGGCAGGGGCAAGCGGAGGCTACACCTTC
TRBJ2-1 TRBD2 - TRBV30 CAWTSGTSSYNEQFF TGTGCCTGGACTAGCGGGACCAGCTCCTACAATGAGCAGTTCTTC
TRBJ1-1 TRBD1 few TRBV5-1 CASSFGDRGLMNTEAFF TGCGCCAGCAGCTTCGGGGACAGGGGGCTCATGAACACTGAAGCTTTCTTT
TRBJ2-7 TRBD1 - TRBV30 CAWSVQGSSFSYEQYF TGTGCCTGGAGTGTACAGGGGTCATCGTTTTCCTACGAGCAGTACTTC
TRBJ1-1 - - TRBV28 CASSSVWAAEAFF TGTGCCAGCAGTTCGGTTTGGGCAGCTGAAGCTTTCTTT
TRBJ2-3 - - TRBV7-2 CASSLRVTPSTDTQYF TGTGCCAGCAGCTTAAGAGTAACGCCTAGCACAGATACGCAGTATTTT
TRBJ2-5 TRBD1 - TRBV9 CASSIGTGALRETQYF TGTGCCAGCAGCATCGGGACAGGGGCCCTCCGAGAGACCCAGTACTTC
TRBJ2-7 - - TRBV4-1 CASSHLGSSYEQYF TGCGCCAGCAGCCACCTCGGGAGCTCCTACGAGCAGTACTTC
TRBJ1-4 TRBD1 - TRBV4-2 CASSQGTRDRREKLFF TGTGCCAGCAGCCAAGGAACCCGGGACAGGCGTGAAAAACTGTTTTTT
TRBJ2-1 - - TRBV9 CASSPGVVYNEQFF TGTGCCAGCAGCCCCGGGGTAGTCTACAATGAGCAGTTCTTC
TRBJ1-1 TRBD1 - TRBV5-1 CASSIQGGNTEAFF TGCGCCAGCAGCATACAGGGGGGAAACACTGAAGCTTTCTTT
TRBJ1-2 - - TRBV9 CASSAGGSHGYTF TGTGCCAGCAGCGCCGGAGGGTCCCATGGCTACACCTTC
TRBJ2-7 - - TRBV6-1 CASSPNIAYEQYF TGTGCCAGCAGTCCGAACATCGCCTACGAGCAGTACTTC
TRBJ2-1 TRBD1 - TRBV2 CATTRDRDAATYNEQFF TGTGCCACAACACGGGACAGGGATGCAGCTACCTACAATGAGCAGTTCTTC
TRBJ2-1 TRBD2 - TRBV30 CAWSRLGLAGGNLDNEQFF TGTGCCTGGAGCCGCCTGGGACTAGCGGGAGGAAATCTCGACAATGAGCAGTTCTTC
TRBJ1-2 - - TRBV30 CAWSAGYGYTF TGTGCCTGGAGTGCGGGATATGGCTACACCTTC
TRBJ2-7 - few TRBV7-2 CASSLEAGFEQYF TGTGCCAGCAGCTTAGAGGCAGGGTTCGAGCAGTACTTC
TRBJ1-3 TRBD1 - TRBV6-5 CASSRQGSTGNTIYF TGTGCCAGCAGCCGACAGGGTTCTACTGGAAACACCATATATTTT
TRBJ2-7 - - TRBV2 CASSLDSPIGGEQYF TGTGCCAGCAGCCTCGACAGCCCCATAGGGGGCGAGCAGTACTTC
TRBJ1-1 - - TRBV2 CASIEQTVNTEAFF TGTGCCAGCATTGAACAGACTGTGAACACTGAAGCTTTCTTT
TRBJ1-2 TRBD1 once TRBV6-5 CASSYTQGAWGYTF TGTGCCAGCAGTTACACACAGGGGGCTTGGGGCTACACCTTC
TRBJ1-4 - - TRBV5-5 CASSLDGGDEKLFF TGTGCCAGCAGCTTGGATGGAGGCGATGAAAAACTGTTTTTT
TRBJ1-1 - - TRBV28 CAVDTLNTEAFF TGTGCCGTCGACACTTTGAACACTGAAGCTTTCTTT
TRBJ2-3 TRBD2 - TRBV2 CASSEAGSGRGDTQYF TGTGCCAGCAGTGAAGCGGGAAGCGGGAGAGGAGATACGCAGTATTTT
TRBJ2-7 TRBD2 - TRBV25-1 CASSDAGTSPDEQYF TGTGCCAGCAGTGATGCAGGGACTAGCCCCGACGAGCAGTACTTC
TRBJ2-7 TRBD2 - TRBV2 CASRQGLAGPQYF TGTGCCAGCAGGCAGGGACTAGCGGGGCCGCAGTACTTC
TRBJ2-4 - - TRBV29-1 CSVRLGTSWENIQYF TGCAGCGTTCGACTCGGGACATCGTGGGAAAACATTCAGTACTTC
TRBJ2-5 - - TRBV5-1 CASSLARVGEETQYF TGCGCCAGCAGCTTGGCCAGGGTTGGGGAAGAGACCCAGTACTTC
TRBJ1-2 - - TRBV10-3 CAISESGRDYYGYTF TGTGCCATCAGTGAGTCGGGTAGGGACTACTATGGCTACACCTTC
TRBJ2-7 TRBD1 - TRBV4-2 CASSQDAYRGTYEQYF TGTGCCAGCAGCCAAGACGCTTACAGGGGGACCTACGAGCAGTACTTC
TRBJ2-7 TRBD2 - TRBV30 CACWLAGVHEQYF TGTGCCTGTTGGCTAGCGGGAGTCCACGAGCAGTACTTC